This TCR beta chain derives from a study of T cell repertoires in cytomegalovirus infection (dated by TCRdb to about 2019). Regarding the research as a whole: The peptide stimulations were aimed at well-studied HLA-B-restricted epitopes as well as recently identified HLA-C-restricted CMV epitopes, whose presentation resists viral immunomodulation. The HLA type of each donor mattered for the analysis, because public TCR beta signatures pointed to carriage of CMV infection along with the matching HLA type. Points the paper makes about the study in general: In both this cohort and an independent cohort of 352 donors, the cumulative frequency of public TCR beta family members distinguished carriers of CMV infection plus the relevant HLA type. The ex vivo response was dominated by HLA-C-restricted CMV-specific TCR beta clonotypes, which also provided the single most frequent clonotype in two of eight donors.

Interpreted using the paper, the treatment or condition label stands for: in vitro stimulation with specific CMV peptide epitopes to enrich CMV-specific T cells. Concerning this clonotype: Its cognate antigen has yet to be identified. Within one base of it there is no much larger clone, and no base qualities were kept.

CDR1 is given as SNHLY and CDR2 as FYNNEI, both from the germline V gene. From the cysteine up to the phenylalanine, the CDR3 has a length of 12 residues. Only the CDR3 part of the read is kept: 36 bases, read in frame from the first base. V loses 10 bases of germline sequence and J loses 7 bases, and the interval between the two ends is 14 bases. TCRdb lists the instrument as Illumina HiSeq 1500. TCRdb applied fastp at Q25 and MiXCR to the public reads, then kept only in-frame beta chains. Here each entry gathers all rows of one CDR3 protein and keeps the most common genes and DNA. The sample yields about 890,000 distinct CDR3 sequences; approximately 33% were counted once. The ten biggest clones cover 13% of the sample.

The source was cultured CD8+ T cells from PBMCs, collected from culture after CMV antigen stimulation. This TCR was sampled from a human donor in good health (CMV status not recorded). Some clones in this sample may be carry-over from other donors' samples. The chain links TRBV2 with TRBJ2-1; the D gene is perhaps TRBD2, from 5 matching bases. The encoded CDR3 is CATISPGNEQFF. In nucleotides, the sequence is TGTGCCACTATCAGCCCGGGAAATGAGCAGTTCTTC.